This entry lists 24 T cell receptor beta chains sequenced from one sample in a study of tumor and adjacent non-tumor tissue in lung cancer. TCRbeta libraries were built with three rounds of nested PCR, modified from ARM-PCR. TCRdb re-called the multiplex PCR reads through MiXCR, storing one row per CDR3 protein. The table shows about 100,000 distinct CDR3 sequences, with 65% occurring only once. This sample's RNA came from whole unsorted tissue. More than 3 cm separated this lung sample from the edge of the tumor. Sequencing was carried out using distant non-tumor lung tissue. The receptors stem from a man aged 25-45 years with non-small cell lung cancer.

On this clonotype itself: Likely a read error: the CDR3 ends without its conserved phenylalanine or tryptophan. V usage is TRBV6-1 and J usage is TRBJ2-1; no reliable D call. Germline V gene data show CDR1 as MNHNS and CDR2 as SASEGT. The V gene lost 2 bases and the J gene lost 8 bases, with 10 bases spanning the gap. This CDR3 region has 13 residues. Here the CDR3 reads CASSEILSDEQFS. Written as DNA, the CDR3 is TGTGCCAGCAGTGAAATCCTTTCCGATGAGCAGTTCTCC.

The CDR3 region is CASSDSVGGAVGELFF. The CDR3 DNA is TGTGCCAGCAGCGACTCAGTGGGGGGGGCCGTCGGGGAGCTGTTTTTT. V is TRBV11-2 and J is TRBJ2-2, with D possibly matching TRBD2 (7 bases). Per the germline V gene, CDR1 is SGHAT and CDR2 is FQNNGV. Trimming removed 5 bases at V and 7 bases at J, with 20 bases between. The CDR3 totals 16 residues.

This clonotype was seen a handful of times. CDR3 protein: CSAATGAMNTEAFF. The DNA for the CDR3 is TGCAGCGCAGCCACAGGGGCGATGAACACTGAAGCTTTCTTT. The V and J genes are TRBV29-1 and TRBJ1-1, with 7 bases identical to TRBD1. CDR3 length equals 14 residues. Germline CDR1 is SQVTM and CDR2 is ANQGSEA. The V gene end was trimmed by 7 bases and the J gene end by 0 bases; junction bases not matched to a gene: 8.

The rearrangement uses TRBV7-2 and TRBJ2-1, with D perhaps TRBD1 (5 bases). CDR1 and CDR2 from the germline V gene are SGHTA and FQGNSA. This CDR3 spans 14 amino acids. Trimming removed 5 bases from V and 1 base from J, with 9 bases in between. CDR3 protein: CASSIDRSYNEQFF. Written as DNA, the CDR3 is TGTGCCAGCAGCATAGACAGATCCTACAATGAGCAGTTCTTC.

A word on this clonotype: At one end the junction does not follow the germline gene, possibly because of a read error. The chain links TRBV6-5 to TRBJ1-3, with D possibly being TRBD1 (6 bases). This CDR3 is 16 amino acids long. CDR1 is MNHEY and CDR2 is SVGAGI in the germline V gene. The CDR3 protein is CANREAGADSGNAIYF. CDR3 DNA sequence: TGTGCCAACAGGGAGGCCGGGGCCGACTCTGGAAACGCCATATATTTT.

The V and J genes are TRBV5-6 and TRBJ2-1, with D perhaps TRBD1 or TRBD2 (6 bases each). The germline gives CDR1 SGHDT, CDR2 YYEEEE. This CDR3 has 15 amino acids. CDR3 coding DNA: TGTGACAACAGCTTGGCTGGGGGGCCGAGCAATGAGCAGTTCTTC. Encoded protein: CDNSLAGGPSNEQFF.

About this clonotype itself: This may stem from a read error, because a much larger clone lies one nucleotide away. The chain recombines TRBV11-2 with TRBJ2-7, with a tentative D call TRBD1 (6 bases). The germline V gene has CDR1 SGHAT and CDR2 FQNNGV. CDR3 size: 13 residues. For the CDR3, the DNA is TGTGCCAGCAGGCCAGGACAGTCCTACGAACAGTACTTC. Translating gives CASRPGQSYEQYF.

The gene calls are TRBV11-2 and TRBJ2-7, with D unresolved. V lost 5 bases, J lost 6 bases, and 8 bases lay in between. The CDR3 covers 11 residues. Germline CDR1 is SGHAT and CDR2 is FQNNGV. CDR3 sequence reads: CASSLASEQYF. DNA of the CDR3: TGTGCCAGCAGCCTCGCGAGCGAGCAGTACTTC.

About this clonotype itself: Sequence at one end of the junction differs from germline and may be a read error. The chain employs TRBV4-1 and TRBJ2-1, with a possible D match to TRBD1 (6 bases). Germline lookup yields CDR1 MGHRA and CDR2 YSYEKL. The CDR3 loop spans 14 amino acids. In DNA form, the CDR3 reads TGCGCCAGCAACCCCTCACAGGGATACGATGAGCAGTCCTTC. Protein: CASNPSQGYDEQSF.

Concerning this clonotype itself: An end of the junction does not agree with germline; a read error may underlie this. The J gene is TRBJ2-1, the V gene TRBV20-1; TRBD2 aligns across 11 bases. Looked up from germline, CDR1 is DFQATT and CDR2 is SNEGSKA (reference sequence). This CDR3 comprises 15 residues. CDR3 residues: CSARDPGTSGNERSF. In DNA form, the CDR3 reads TGCAGTGCTAGAGACCCCGGGACTAGCGGTAATGAGCGGTCCTTC.

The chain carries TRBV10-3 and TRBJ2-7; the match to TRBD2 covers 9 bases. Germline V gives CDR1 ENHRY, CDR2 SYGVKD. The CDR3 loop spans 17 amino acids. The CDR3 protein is CPISESAGLAGDYEQYF. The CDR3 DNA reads TGTCCTATCAGTGAGTCGGCGGGACTAGCTGGGGACTACGAGCAGTACTTC.

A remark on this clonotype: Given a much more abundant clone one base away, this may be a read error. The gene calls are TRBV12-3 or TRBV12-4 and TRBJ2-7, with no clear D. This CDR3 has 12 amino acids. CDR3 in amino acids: CASSGPAHEHYF. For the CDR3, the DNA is TGTGCCAGCAGCGGACCGGCCCACGAGCACTACTTC.

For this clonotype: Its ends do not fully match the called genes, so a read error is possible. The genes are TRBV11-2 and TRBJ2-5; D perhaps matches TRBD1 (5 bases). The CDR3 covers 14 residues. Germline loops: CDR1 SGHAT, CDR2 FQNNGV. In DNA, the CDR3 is TGTGTCAGCAGCCCAGGACGCAGGGTGGAGACCCAGTACTTC. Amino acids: CVSSPGRRVETQYF.

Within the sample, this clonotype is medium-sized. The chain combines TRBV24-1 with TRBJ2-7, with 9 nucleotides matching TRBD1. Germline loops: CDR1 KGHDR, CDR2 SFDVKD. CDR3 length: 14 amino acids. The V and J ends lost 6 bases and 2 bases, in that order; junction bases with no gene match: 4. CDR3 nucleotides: TGTGCCACCAGTCGGCGGGACAGGGCCTACGAGCAGTACTTC. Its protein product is CATSRRDRAYEQYF.

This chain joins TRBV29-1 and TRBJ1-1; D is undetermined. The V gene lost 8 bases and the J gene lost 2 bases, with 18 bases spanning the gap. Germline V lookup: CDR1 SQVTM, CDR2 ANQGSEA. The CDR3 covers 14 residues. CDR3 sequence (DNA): TGCAGCCCCCGGACGGGCTGTCGAAACACTGAAGCTTTCTTT. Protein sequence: CSPRTGCRNTEAFF.

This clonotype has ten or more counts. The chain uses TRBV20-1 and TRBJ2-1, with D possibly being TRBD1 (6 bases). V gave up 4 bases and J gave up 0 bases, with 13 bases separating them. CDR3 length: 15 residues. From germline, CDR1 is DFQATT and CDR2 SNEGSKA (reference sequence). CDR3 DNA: TGCAGTGCTACCAGACAGGAGCTCTCCTACAATGAGCAGTTCTTC. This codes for CSATRQELSYNEQFF.

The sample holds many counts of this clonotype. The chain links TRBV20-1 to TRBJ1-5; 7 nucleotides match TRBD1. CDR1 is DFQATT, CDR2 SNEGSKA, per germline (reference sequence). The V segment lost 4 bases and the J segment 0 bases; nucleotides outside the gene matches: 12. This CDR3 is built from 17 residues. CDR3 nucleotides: TGCAGTGCTACCGCCGGGACAGTATTTTATAGCAATCAGCCCCAGCATTTT. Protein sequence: CSATAGTVFYSNQPQHF.

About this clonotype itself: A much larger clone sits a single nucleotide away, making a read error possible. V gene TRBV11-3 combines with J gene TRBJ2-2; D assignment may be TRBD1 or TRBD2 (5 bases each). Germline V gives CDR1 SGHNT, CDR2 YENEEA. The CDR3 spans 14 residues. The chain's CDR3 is CASNLYSGTGELSF. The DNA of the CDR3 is TGTGCCAGCAATCTATACTCGGGGACCGGGGAGCTGTCTTTT.

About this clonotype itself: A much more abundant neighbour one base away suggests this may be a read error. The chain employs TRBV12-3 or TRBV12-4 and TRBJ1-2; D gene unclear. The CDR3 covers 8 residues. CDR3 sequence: CASSSVDF. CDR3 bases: TGTGCCAGCAGTTCAGTGGACTTC.

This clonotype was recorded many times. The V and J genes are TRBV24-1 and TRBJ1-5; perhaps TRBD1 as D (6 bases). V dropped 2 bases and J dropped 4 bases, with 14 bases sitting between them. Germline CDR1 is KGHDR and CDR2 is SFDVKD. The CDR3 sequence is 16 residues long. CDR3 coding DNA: TGTGCCACCAGTGATTCGGACCAAGGGGGGAATCAGCCCCAGCATTTT. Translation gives CATSDSDQGGNQPQHF.

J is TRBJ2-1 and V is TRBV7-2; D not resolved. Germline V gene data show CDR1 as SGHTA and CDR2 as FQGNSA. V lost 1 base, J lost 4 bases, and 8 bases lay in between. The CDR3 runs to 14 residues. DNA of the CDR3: TGTGCCAGCAGCTTAGGCGGTAGATACAATGAGCAGTTCTTC. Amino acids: CASSLGGRYNEQFF.

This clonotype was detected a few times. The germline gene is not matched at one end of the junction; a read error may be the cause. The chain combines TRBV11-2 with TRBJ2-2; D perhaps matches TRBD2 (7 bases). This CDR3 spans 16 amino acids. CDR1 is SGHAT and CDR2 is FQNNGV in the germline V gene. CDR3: CASSNSVGGAGGELFF. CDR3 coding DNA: TGTGCCAGCAGCAACTCAGTAGGGGGGGCCGGCGGGGAGCTGTTCTTT. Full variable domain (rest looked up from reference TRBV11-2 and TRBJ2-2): EAGVAQSPRYKIIEKRQSVAFWCNPISGHATLYWYQQILGQGPKLLIQFQNNGVVDDSQLPKDRFSAERLKGVDSTLKIQPAKLEDSAVYLCASSNSVGGAGGELFFGEGSRLTVL.

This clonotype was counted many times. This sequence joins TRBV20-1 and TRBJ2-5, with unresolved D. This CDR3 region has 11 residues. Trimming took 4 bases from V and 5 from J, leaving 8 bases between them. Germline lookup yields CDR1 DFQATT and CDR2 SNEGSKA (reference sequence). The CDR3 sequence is CSATQQETQYF. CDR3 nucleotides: TGCAGTGCTACCCAACAGGAGACCCAGTACTTC.

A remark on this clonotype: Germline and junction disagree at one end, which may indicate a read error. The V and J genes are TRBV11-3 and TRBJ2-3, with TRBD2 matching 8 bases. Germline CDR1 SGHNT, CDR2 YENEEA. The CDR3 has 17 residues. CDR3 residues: CVSCRAYSGGGTDTQYF. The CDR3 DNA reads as TGTGTCAGCTGCCGGGCTTACAGCGGGGGCGGCACAGATACGCAGTATTTT.